The present T cell receptor beta chain was sequenced within a study of cytomegalovirus exposure and HLA in healthy donors. It was with 60 Vbeta and 13 Jbeta primers that the PCR ran. Profiling relied on immunoSEQ multiplex PCR, and the TCRdb table lists in-frame clones only, not all of them. The sample records around 130,000 clones, 75% to 85% being singletons. Study-wide results and limits: TCR beta V- and J-gene trimming was later associated with a missense DCLRE1C variant.

The table lists this clone with a few counts. Its matching antigen is unknown. V shed 4 bases and J shed 7 bases, with 13 bases lying between them. The CDR3 length is 13 residues. CDR1 and CDR2 from the germline V gene are GTSNPN and SVGIG (reference sequence). The rearrangement links TRBV30 to TRBJ1-4; D is unresolved. Source material: PBMCs. This sequence originates from a girl aged 2-10 years in good health and CMV-seronegative. In nucleotides, the CDR3 is TGTGCCTGGAACGAGGCAGTAGGTGAAAAACTGTTTTTT. Translation gives CAWNEAVGEKLFF.